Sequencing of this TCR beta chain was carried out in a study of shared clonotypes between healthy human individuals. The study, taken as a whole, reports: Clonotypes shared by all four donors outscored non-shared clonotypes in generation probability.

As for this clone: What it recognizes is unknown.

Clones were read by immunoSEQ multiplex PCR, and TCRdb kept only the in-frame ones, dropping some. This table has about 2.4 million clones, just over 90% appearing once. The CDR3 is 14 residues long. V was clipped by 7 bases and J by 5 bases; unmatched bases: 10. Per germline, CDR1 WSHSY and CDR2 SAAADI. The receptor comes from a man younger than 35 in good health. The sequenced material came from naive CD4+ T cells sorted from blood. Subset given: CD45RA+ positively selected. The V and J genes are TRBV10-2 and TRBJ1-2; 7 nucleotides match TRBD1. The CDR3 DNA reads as TGCGCCAGCATCCGGACAGGAGAGGGGTATGGCTACACCTTC. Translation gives CASIRTGEGYGYTF.